A single sample gave rise to the 25 T cell receptor beta chains below, sequenced in a study of blood T cells in healthy people across ages. It was with a sample-barcoded 5' primer and a J-beta primer mix that a second PCR of roughly 7 to 11 cycles was run. TCRdb independently ran MiXCR on the 5' RACE reads; one entry per CDR3 protein. The sample holds some 640,000 distinct CDR3 sequences, roughly 31% seen once. Sequences were obtained from blood. The receptors come from a woman older than 75 in good health.

The chain uses TRBV9 and TRBJ1-5, with unresolved D. CDR3 length: 14 amino acids. CDR1 and CDR2 from the germline V gene are SGDLS and YYNGEE. V was shortened by 0 bases and J by 4 bases, with 8 bases between the two germline ends. The CDR3 sequence: CASSVGPLNQPQHF. CDR3 sequence (DNA): TGTGCCAGCAGCGTAGGACCCCTGAATCAGCCCCAGCATTTT.

This clonotype was found many times. The chain employs TRBV6-5 and TRBJ2-7; the D gene could be TRBD1 or TRBD2 (5 bases each). CDR3 length equals 14 residues. Trimming stripped 2 bases from V and 2 bases from J, with 10 bases between. Looked up from germline, CDR1 is MNHEY and CDR2 is SVGAGI. The CDR3 sequence is CASSYRDVAYEQYF. CDR3 nucleotides: TGTGCCAGCAGTTACCGGGACGTCGCCTACGAGCAGTACTTC.

Worth noting for this clonotype: The junction differs from germline at one of its ends, possibly a read error. The chain is built from TRBV7-9 and TRBJ1-2, with a tentative D call TRBD1 (5 bases). Germline values: CDR1 SEHNR, CDR2 FQNEAQ (reference sequence). This CDR3 has 14 residues. CDR3 nucleotide sequence: TGTGCCAGCAGCGGGAGGGGAGCTAACTATAGCTACACCTTC. Its translation: CASSGRGANYSYTF.

Only a few counts were recorded for this clonotype. The J gene is TRBJ2-1, the V gene TRBV11-2; the D gene could be TRBD1 or TRBD2 (5 bases each). Matching the DNA end better, TRBJ2-7 makes the J call doubtful. The CDR3 contains 14 residues. Germline V gene data show CDR1 as SGHAT and CDR2 as FQNNGV. CDR3 sequence (DNA): TGTGCCAGCAGCCCCGGGGCCACCTACAATGAGCAGTACTTC. Amino acids: CASSPGATYNEQYF.

This clonotype appeared a few times. A much larger clonotype is one base distant, so this may be a read error. The chain is built from TRBV12-3 or TRBV12-4 and TRBJ2-6; 8 bases align to TRBD2. The CDR3 length is 15 residues. CDR3 in amino acids: CASSSGGTGANVRTF. CDR3 bases: TGTGCCAGCTCTTCGGGGGGGACCGGGGCCAACGTCCGGACTTTC.

This clonotype has a count of ten or more. A much more abundant neighbour one base away suggests this may be a read error. This chain connects TRBV4-3 to TRBJ2-5; 7 bases match TRBD2. Germline loops: CDR1 LGHNA, CDR2 YSLEER. Losses at the gene ends were 1 base for V and 11 bases for J; bases not matched to a gene: 10. The CDR3 extends over 14 amino acids. In nucleotides, the CDR3 is TGCGCCAGCAGCCAAGGCAGACTAGCAAAGGAGCAGTACTTC. It specifies CASSQGRLAKEQYF.

This clonotype has a handful of counts. The chain couples TRBV30 to TRBJ2-3, with no clear D. Trimming stripped 0 bases from V and 6 bases from J, with 13 bases between. This CDR3 has 14 amino acids. Germline V lookup: CDR1 GTSNPN, CDR2 SVGIG (reference sequence). The CDR3 here is CAWSVGSNGDTQYF. DNA of the CDR3: TGTGCCTGGAGTGTAGGATCCAACGGGGATACGCAGTATTTT.

This clonotype was seen once. Being one base from a much bigger clone, this may be a read error. V and J are TRBV7-8 and TRBJ2-1; no clear D. This CDR3 is built from 13 residues. Germline V gene lookup returns CDR1 SGHVS and CDR2 FQNEAQ. V lost 0 bases and J lost 13, with 13 bases in between. CDR3 sequence: CASSLARQADQFF. The CDR3 nucleotides are TGTGCCAGCAGCTTAGCGCGCCAGGCTGATCAGTTCTTC. Full variable domain (missing parts from reference TRBV7-8 and TRBJ2-1): GAGVSQSPRYKVAKRGQDVALRCDPISGHVSLFWYQQALGQGPEFLTYFQNEAQLDKSGLPSDRFFAERPEGSVSTLKIQRTQQEDSAVYLCASSLARQADQFFGPGTRLTVL.

This clonotype turned up a few times. The gene calls are TRBV7-2 and TRBJ1-5; TRBD1 agrees at 7 bases. CDR3 length: 14 residues. V lost 5 bases, J lost 7 bases, and 8 bases stayed unmatched. The germline CDR1 and CDR2 sequences are SGHTA and FQGNSA. Here the CDR3 reads CASSPDGGGQPQHF. The CDR3 DNA reads as TGTGCCAGCAGCCCTGACGGAGGGGGCCAGCCCCAGCATTTT.

This clonotype was counted at least ten times. This rearrangement joins TRBV9 to TRBJ1-2; D may be TRBD1 (5 bases). V dropped 5 bases and J dropped 6 bases, with 20 bases sitting between them. Germline CDR1 reads SGDLS; CDR2 reads YYNGEE. This CDR3 has 15 amino acids. This CDR3 is CASSARGAIDDGYTF. The CDR3 DNA follows: TGTGCCAGCAGTGCTAGGGGCGCGATTGACGATGGCTACACCTTC.

In regard to this clonotype: A much larger clone lies one base from this, so it may be a read error. The chain couples TRBV15 to TRBJ2-1, with 11 bases fitting TRBD2. The CDR3 covers 15 residues. V gave up 11 bases and J gave up 7 bases; unmatched junction bases: 13. Looked up from germline, CDR1 is LNHNV and CDR2 is YYDKDF (reference sequence). CDR3 region: CASARPTSGGNEQFF. CDR3 DNA: TGTGCCTCCGCCAGACCTACTAGCGGGGGTAATGAGCAGTTCTTC.

There are a few counts of this clonotype. One base away lies a much larger clone, so this may be a sequencing read error. The chain recombines TRBV11-1 with TRBJ2-1; 9 positions match TRBD1. The closer fit of TRBJ2-7 to the DNA end suggests the J call may be wrong. Germline loops: CDR1 SGHAT, CDR2 FQDESV (reference sequence). The CDR3 is made up of 15 amino acids. CDR3 bases: TGTGCCAGCAGCCGTCCGGGACAGGGCTACAATGAGCAGTACTTC. Protein sequence: CASSRPGQGYNEQYF.

On this clonotype itself: This could be a read error, since a much larger clone is one nucleotide away. The chain couples TRBV11-2 to TRBJ2-4; tentative D call: TRBD2 (5 bases). TRBJ2-5 explains the end of the DNA better; the J call may be wrong. The CDR3 has 13 amino acids. CDR1 and CDR2 from the germline V gene are SGHAT and FQNNGV. The CDR3 loop is CAGSRRGQETQYF. CDR3 in DNA: TGTGCCGGCAGCAGGAGAGGGCAAGAGACCCAGTACTTC.

This clonotype was counted a few times. A clone one base away is much larger, so this may be a read error. The chain recombines TRBV20-1 with TRBJ2-5; D possibly corresponds to TRBD1 (5 bases). The CDR3 loop spans 13 amino acids. CDR1 DFQATT and CDR2 SNEGSKA come from the germline V gene (reference sequence). Trimming took 4 bases from V and 11 from J, leaving 20 bases between them. This CDR3 reads CSATKLQGAEQYF. Written as DNA, the CDR3 is TGCAGTGCTACGAAACTTCAGGGCGCTGAGCAGTACTTC.

Ten or more counts support this clonotype. V gene TRBV20-1 combines with J gene TRBJ2-1, with no clear D. Germline-derived CDR1 and CDR2 are DFQATT and SNEGSKA (reference sequence). V lost 1 base and J lost 6, with 4 bases in between. The CDR3 has 11 residues. CDR3 sequence: CSARVINEQFF. CDR3 bases: TGCAGTGCTAGAGTGATCAATGAGCAGTTCTTC.

To note about this clonotype: A much larger clone is a single base away; this may be a read error. The rearrangement uses TRBV12-3 or TRBV12-4 and TRBJ1-2; 8 positions agree with TRBD1. With 5 bases clipped from V and 5 bases from J, the junction kept 10 bases outside the gene matches. The CDR3 is 15 amino acids. The DNA for the CDR3 is TGTGCCAGCAGTCAGGCAGGGGGCGAATGGTATGGCTACACCTTC. Protein product: CASSQAGGEWYGYTF.

This clonotype was observed a handful of times. A much larger clone lies a single base off, so this may be a read error. The V and J genes are TRBV3-1 and TRBJ2-5; TRBD2 is a possible D gene (5 bases). Trimming took 4 bases from V and 11 from J, leaving 23 bases between them. This CDR3 comprises 15 residues. Germline loops: CDR1 LGHDT, CDR2 YNNKEL (reference sequence). The DNA of the CDR3 is TGTGCCAGCAGCCGGTCTTACGGGGTCGGCAATGAGCAGTACTTC. This translates into CASSRSYGVGNEQYF.

Comments on this clonotype: An end of the junction differs from the germline gene, which may be a read error. This chain connects TRBV7-9 to TRBJ2-1; tentatively, D is TRBD2 (5 bases). The J call may be mistaken, given a closer DNA end match to TRBJ2-7. CDR1 is SEHNR and CDR2 is FQNEAQ in the germline V gene (reference sequence). This CDR3 is 13 amino acids long. The CDR3 here is CAGSFGGPSEQYF. Written as DNA, the CDR3 is TGTGCCGGCAGCTTCGGAGGCCCCAGCGAGCAGTACTTC.

Of note for this clonotype: One base away lies a much larger clone, so this may be a sequencing read error. This chain connects TRBV7-9 to TRBJ2-5; D gene uncertain. The CDR3 consists of 15 residues. V dropped 4 bases and J dropped 1 base, with 13 bases sitting between them. Germline V gives CDR1 SEHNR, CDR2 FQNEAQ (reference sequence). Here the CDR3 reads CASSSQMAVQETQYF. In nucleotides, the CDR3 is TGTGCCAGCAGCTCTCAAATGGCCGTCCAAGAGACCCAGTACTTC.

This chain joins TRBV5-1 and TRBJ2-2; D may match TRBD1 or TRBD2 (6 bases each). V was cut by 0 bases and J by 4 bases, with 19 bases left in between. The CDR3 is 18 amino acids. CDR1 SGHRS and CDR2 YFSETQ come from the germline V gene. Here the CDR3 reads CASSLEGGLPHGTGELFF. CDR3 in DNA: TGCGCCAGCAGCTTGGAGGGGGGCCTTCCCCACGGCACCGGGGAGCTGTTTTTT.

This chain joins TRBV7-3 and TRBJ2-1, with D perhaps TRBD2 (5 bases). CDR3 length: 15 residues. Trimming left V 5 bases short and J 7 bases short, with 18 bases between. The germline V gene has CDR1 SGHTA and CDR2 FQGTGA. DNA for the CDR3: TGTGCCAGCAGCCTGCAATTCGGGGTCAAGAATGAGCAGTTCTTC. It translates to CASSLQFGVKNEQFF.

This clonotype was observed many times. With a much larger clone just one base away, this may be a read error. This chain joins TRBV15 and TRBJ2-5, with D possibly TRBD1 on 6 matching bases. V was pared by 7 bases and J by 11 bases, with 26 bases between. Germline V lookup: CDR1 LNHNV, CDR2 YYDKDF (reference sequence). There are 15 residues in the CDR3. The CDR3 DNA sequence: TGTGCCACCAACGAGAGGGACACGAGCAACCATGAGCAGTACTTC. Residues: CATNERDTSNHEQYF. The full variable domain, with the rest looked up from reference TRBV15 and TRBJ2-5, is DAMVIQNPRYQVTQFGKPVTLSCSQTLNHNVMYWYQQKSSQAPKLLFHYYDKDFNNEADTPDNFQSRRPNTSFCFLDIRSPGLGDTAMYLCATNERDTSNHEQYFGPGTRLLVL.

The CDR3 sequence: CASSLAGYGQYF. The CDR3 nucleotides read TGTGCCAGCAGTTTAGCGGGATACGGGCAGTACTTC. V and J are TRBV6-6 and TRBJ2-5; 8 bases agree with TRBD2. CDR1 and CDR2 from the germline V gene are MNHNY and SVGAGI (reference sequence). The CDR3 is 12 amino acids. V was clipped by 4 bases and J by 11 bases; unmatched bases: 6.

The table lists this clonotype with many counts. The chain carries TRBV29-1 and TRBJ2-7; 8 bases line up with TRBD2. V dropped 6 bases and J dropped 2; count of bases not matched to a gene: 12. The CDR3 is made up of 15 amino acids. Germline V gene sequence: CDR1 SQVTM, CDR2 ANQGSEA. CDR3 in amino acids: CSVLGLAGGTYEQYF. CDR3 bases: TGCAGCGTCCTAGGTTTGGCGGGGGGAACCTACGAGCAGTACTTC.

The J gene is TRBJ1-2, the V gene TRBV20-1, with 7 bases fitting TRBD1. CDR3 length equals 14 residues. Germline CDR1 is DFQATT and CDR2 is SNEGSKA (reference sequence). The V and J ends lost 5 bases and 4 bases, in that order; junction bases with no gene match: 10. The CDR3 nucleotides read TGCAGTGCTGGAGGTTTCGGGACAGCCTATGGCTACACCTTC. Translation: CSAGGFGTAYGYTF.